This T cell receptor (beta chain) stems from a study of blood T cell repertoires in COVID-19. V was cut by 3 bases and J by 3 bases, with 16 bases left in between. The CDR3 sequence is 16 residues long. The germline gives CDR1 KGHDR, CDR2 SFDVKD. The data were produced by immunoSEQ multiplex PCR, yet TCRdb's version contains in-frame clones alone and is incomplete. The sample contains some 150,000 clones, approximately 86% of which appear only once. Specimen: peripheral blood. The receptor was isolated from an older woman with acute or convalescent COVID-19. This chain connects TRBV24-1 to TRBJ1-2, with D possibly being TRBD1 (6 bases). The CDR3 DNA reads TGTGCCACCAGTGATCCCGGTCGGGGGGCTGACTATGGCTACACCTTC. Amino acid sequence: CATSDPGRGADYGYTF.